This T cell receptor beta chain was identified in a study of OX40 agonist ivuxolimab in advanced cancers. V was shortened by 1 base and J by 1 base, with 5 bases between the two germline ends. CDR1 and CDR2 (germline): SGHTA, FQGNSA. The CDR3 is 13 amino acids. Using immunoSEQ multiplex PCR, the repertoire was profiled, and TCRdb retains in-frame clones only, with some absent. The sample yields about 47,000 clones, 84% seen once. The receptor comes from an adult with an advanced solid tumor such as melanoma, head and neck, liver or kidney cancer. This rearrangement joins TRBV7-2 to TRBJ2-7; D is unclear. Source: CD4+ or CD8+ T cells sorted from blood, taken in a trial of the OX40 agonist ivuxolimab. CDR3 residues: CASSLDGSYEQYF. The CDR3 coding sequence is TGTGCCAGCAGCTTAGACGGTTCCTACGAGCAGTACTTC.